The clone carrying this T cell receptor (beta chain) was seen at least ten times. Its cognate antigen is unknown. These data belong to a study of CD8+CD57+ T cells in acquired aplastic anemia. The study's findings and limits: In common between the patients and the controls were around 29 CD8+ CDR3 sequences. Patients showed no significant difference from controls in CD8+ Simpson's diversity.

All sequencing subjects had displayed CD8+CD57+ cell expansion on flow cytometry. Template material for TCR beta VDJ and CDR3 profiling consisted of genomic DNA. A single record per CDR3 protein comes from TCRdb applying MiXCR to the reads. This table has approximately 220,000 distinct CDR3 sequences, more than 45% appearing once. Input material: sorted CD4+, CD8+, or CD8+CD57+ T cells (not recorded which) from PBMCs. The TCR was taken from a human donor with aplastic anemia.

The CDR3 nucleotides are TGCAGTGCTAGGGGAATCAGGGACACTAATGAAAAACTGTTTTTT. Translated: CSARGIRDTNEKLFF. The chain uses TRBV20-1 and TRBJ1-4, with a tentative D call TRBD1 (5 bases). The CDR3 is 15 residues long. V shed 3 bases and J shed 2 bases, with 13 bases lying between them. The germline V gene has CDR1 DFQATT and CDR2 SNEGSKA (reference sequence).